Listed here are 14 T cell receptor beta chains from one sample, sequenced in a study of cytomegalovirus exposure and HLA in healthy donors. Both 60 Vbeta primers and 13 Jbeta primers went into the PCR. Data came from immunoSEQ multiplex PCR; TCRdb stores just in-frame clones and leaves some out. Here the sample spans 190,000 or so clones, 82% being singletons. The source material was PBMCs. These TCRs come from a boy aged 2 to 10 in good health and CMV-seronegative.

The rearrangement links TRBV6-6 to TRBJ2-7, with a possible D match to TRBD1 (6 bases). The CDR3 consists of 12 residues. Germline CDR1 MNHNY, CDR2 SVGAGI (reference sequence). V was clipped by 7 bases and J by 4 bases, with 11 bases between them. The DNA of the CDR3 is TGTGCCAGCAATGGACAGAATTACGAGCAGTACTTC. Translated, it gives CASNGQNYEQYF.

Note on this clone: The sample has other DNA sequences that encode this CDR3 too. The CDR3 DNA reads as TGTGCCAGTAGTATTGAATCGGGCACTGAAGCTTTCTTT. It yields the protein CASSIESGTEAFF. The chain joins TRBV19 to TRBJ1-1; D uncertain. The CDR3 covers 13 residues. V lost 3 bases and J lost 4, with 9 bases in between. Germline CDR1 and CDR2: LNHDA and SQIVND (reference sequence).

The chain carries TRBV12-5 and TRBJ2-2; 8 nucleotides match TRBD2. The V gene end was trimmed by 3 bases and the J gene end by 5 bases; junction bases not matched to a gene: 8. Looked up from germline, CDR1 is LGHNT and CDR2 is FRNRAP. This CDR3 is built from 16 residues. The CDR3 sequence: CASGFGRAWVTGELFF. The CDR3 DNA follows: TGTGCTAGTGGTTTCGGGAGGGCCTGGGTGACCGGGGAGCTGTTTTTT.

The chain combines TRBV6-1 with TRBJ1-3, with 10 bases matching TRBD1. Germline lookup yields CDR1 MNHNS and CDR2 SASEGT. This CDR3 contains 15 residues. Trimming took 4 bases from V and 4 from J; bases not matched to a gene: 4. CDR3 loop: CASSGMTGGGNTIYF. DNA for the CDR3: TGTGCCAGCAGTGGAATGACAGGGGGCGGAAACACCATATATTTT.

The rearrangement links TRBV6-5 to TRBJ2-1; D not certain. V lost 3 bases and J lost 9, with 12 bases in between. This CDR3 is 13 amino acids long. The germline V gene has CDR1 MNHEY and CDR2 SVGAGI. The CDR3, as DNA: TGTGCCAGCAGTTATCCCGAAAGGAGTGAGCAGTTCTTC. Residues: CASSYPERSEQFF.

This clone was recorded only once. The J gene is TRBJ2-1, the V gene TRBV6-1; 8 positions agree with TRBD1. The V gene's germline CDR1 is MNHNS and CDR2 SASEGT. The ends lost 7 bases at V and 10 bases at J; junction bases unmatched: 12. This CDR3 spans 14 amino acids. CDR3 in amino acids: CASTAGQGAEEQFF. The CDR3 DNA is TGTGCCAGCACCGCGGGGCAGGGGGCTGAAGAGCAGTTCTTC.

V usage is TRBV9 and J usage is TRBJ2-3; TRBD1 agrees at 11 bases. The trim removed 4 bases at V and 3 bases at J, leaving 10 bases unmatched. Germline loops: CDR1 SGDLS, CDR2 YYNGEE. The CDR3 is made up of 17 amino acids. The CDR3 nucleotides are TGTGCCAGCAGCCCCTTCGAAGGGACAGGGGGAACAGATACGCAGTATTTT. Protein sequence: CASSPFEGTGGTDTQYF. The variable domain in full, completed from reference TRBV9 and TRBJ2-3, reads DSGVTQTPKHLITATGQRVTLRCSPRSGDLSVYWYQQSLDQGLQFLIQYYNGEERAKGNILERFSAQQFPDLHSELNLSSLELGDSALYFCASSPFEGTGGTDTQYFGPGTRLTVL.

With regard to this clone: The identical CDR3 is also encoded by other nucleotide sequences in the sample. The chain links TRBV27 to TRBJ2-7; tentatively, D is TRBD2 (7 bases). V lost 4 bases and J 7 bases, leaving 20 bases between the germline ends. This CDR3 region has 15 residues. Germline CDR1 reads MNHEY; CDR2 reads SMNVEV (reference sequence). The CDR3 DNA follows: TGTGCCAGCAGTTCCCTTCGGGGGGCCGCGTATGAGCAGTACTTC. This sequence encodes CASSSLRGAAYEQYF.

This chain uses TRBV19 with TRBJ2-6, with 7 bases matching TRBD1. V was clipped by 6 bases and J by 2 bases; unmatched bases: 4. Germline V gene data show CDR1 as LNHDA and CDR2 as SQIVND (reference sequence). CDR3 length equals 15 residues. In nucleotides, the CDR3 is TGTGCCAGTAGACCGACAGGGCCTGGGGCCAACGTCCTGACTTTC. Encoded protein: CASRPTGPGANVLTF.

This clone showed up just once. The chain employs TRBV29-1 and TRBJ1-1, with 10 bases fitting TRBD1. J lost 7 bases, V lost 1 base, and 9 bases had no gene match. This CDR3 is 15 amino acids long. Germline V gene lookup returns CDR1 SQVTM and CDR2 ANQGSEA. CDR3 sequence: CSVEGPWTGGNEAFF. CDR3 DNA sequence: TGCAGCGTTGAAGGTCCCTGGACAGGGGGAAATGAAGCTTTCTTT. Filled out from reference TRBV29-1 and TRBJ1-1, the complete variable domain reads SAVISQKPSRDICQRGTSLTIQCQVDSQVTMMFWYRQQPGQSLTLIATANQGSEATYESGFVIDKFPISRPNLTFSTLTVSNMSPEDSSIYLCSVEGPWTGGNEAFFGQGTRLTVV.

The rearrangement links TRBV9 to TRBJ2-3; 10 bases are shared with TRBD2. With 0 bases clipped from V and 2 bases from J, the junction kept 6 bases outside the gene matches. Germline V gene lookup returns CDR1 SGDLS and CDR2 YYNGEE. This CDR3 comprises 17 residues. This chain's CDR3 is CASSVGVSGGYTDTQYF. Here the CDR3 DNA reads TGTGCCAGCAGCGTAGGAGTTAGCGGGGGGTACACAGATACGCAGTATTTT.

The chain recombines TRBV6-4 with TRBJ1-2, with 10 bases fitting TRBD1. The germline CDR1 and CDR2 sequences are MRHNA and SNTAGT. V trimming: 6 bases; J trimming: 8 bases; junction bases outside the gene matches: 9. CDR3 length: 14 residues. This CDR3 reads CASRGGQGLRGYTF. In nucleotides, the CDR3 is TGTGCCAGCAGGGGGGGACAGGGGTTAAGGGGCTACACCTTC.

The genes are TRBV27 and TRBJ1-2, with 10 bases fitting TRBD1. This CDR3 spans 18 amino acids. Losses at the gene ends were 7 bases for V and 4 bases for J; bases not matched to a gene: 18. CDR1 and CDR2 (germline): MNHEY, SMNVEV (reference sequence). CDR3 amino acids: CASTPLALGDRGFYGYTF. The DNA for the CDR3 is TGTGCCAGCACCCCCCTGGCTCTCGGGGACAGGGGATTCTATGGCTACACCTTC.

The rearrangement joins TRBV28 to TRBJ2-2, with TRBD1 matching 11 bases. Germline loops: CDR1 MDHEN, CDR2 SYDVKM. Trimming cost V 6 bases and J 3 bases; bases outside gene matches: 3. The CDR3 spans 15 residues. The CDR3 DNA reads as TGTGCCAGCAGATCGGGACAGGGGGACACCGGGGAGCTGTTTTTT. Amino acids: CASRSGQGDTGELFF. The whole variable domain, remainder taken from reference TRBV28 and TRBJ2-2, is DVKVTQSSRYLVKRTGEKVFLECVQDMDHENMFWYRQDPGLGLRLIYFSYDVKMKEKGDIPEGYSVSREKKERFSLILESASTNQTSMYLCASRSGQGDTGELFFGEGSRLTVL.